A selection of T cell receptor beta chains follows, all from one sample in a study of blood T cell repertoires in COVID-19. Sequenced by immunoSEQ multiplex PCR; TCRdb stores in-frame clones only, minus some. The sample holds about 190,000 clones; around nine tenths are singletons and the top ten take around 1.1%. The material sequenced was peripheral blood. The receptors were sampled from a man aged 25-45 years with acute or convalescent COVID-19. The CDR3 runs from the conserved cysteine through the conserved F or W. The order of the fields is clone size, V gene, D gene, J gene, CDR3 protein, CDR3 DNA. D genes are given only for firm matches. Only part of the rows carry a size: once, few, many, or a class if the clone is expanded.

-,TRBV27,-,TRBJ1-1,CASSLVAVNTEAFF,TGTGCCAGCAGTTTAGTCGCAGTGAACACTGAAGCTTTCTTT
-,TRBV10-3,TRBD2,TRBJ2-5,CAISGRGGVQETQYF,TGTGCCATCAGTGGTCGCGGGGGGGTACAAGAGACCCAGTACTTC
-,TRBV5-4,TRBD1,TRBJ2-3,CASSSKQGDTDTQYF,TGTGCCAGCAGCAGTAAACAGGGGGACACAGATACGCAGTATTTT
-,TRBV5-1,-,TRBJ1-4,CASSPEGVRATNEKLFF,TGCGCCAGCAGCCCCGAGGGGGTCAGGGCAACTAATGAAAAACTGTTTTTT
once,TRBV27,TRBD1,TRBJ1-1,CASRTDRATEAFF,TGTGCCAGCAGGACGGACAGGGCCACTGAAGCTTTCTTT
-,TRBV28,TRBD1,TRBJ2-7,CASTVPGQDLSYEQYF,TGTGCCAGCACCGTACCGGGACAGGATCTCTCCTACGAGCAGTACTTC
-,TRBV28,-,TRBJ2-5,CASSSTGPGTQYF,TGTGCCAGCAGTTCGACAGGTCCCGGGACCCAGTACTTC
once,TRBV4-1,TRBD1,TRBJ1-4,CASSQATPRGTNEKLFF,TGCGCCAGCAGCCAAGCGACTCCCAGGGGGACTAATGAAAAACTGTTTTTT
once,TRBV11-1,-,TRBJ2-3,CASSSRGSSTDTQYF,TGTGCCAGCAGCTCACGGGGTTCTAGCACAGATACGCAGTATTTT
-,TRBV10-2,-,TRBJ2-7,CAITRGGYEQYF,TGCGCCATTACAAGGGGGGGCTACGAGCAGTACTTC
-,TRBV28,-,TRBJ1-2,CASSFQGNYGYTF,TGTGCCAGCAGTTTTCAGGGTAACTATGGCTACACCTTC
-,TRBV7-3,TRBD1,TRBJ2-7,CASSLTGTGTTEQYF,TGTGCCAGCAGCTTAACTGGGACAGGGACCACCGAGCAGTACTTC
-,TRBV9,TRBD1,TRBJ1-6,CASSADGQGHSPLHF,TGTGCCAGCAGCGCCGATGGACAGGGACATTCACCCCTCCACTTT
-,TRBV12-2,-,TRBJ1-5,CASRIGVERIRNQPQHF,TGTGCAAGTCGCATTGGAGTGGAAAGGATTCGCAATCAGCCCCAGCATTTT
-,TRBV5-1,-,TRBJ2-5,CASSLAGQTQETQYF,TGCGCCAGCAGCTTGGCAGGACAGACCCAAGAGACCCAGTACTTC
-,TRBV5-5,-,TRBJ2-7,CASSWSYDEQYF,TGTGCCAGCAGCTGGAGTTACGACGAGCAGTACTTC
once,TRBV18,TRBD1,TRBJ2-7,CASSPLDRGRNEQYF,TGTGCCAGCTCACCCCTCGACAGGGGGCGCAACGAGCAGTACTTC
-,TRBV18,TRBD1,TRBJ2-7,CASSLGQSDPREQYF,TGTGCCAGCTCACTGGGACAGTCGGACCCCCGGGAGCAGTACTTC
-,TRBV5-1,TRBD1,TRBJ2-4,CASSRQGSLNIQYF,TGCGCCAGCAGCAGACAGGGGTCCTTAAACATTCAGTACTTC
-,TRBV12-3/TRBV12-4,-,TRBJ1-2,CASRRENYGYTF,TGTGCCAGCCGGCGGGAAAACTATGGCTACACCTTC
-,TRBV28,TRBD2,TRBJ2-7,CASSPLTSGSREQYF,TGTGCCAGCAGCCCCTTGACTAGCGGCTCCCGTGAGCAGTACTTC
-,TRBV7-8,TRBD1,TRBJ1-6,CASSLAHRGSSYNSPLHF,TGTGCCAGCAGCTTAGCACACAGGGGGAGCTCCTATAATTCACCCCTCCACTTT
-,TRBV6-5,TRBD1,TRBJ2-1,CASRQGQGGFDEQFF,TGTGCCAGCAGACAAGGACAGGGGGGTTTCGATGAGCAGTTCTTC
once,TRBV27,-,TRBJ2-1,CASSYQQRSYNEQFF,TGTGCCAGCAGCTACCAGCAGCGCTCCTACAATGAGCAGTTCTTC
-,TRBV7-9,-,TRBJ1-3,CASSQGRPIYF,TGTGCCAGCAGCCAGGGAAGGCCCATATATTTT
once,TRBV5-1,-,TRBJ2-7,CASSLDAPTQLREQYF,TGCGCCAGCAGCTTGGACGCGCCTACCCAGCTGAGGGAGCAGTACTTC
-,TRBV4-1,TRBD2,TRBJ2-2,CASSPRLAGASNTGELFF,TGCGCCAGCAGCCCCCGACTAGCGGGGGCCTCGAACACCGGGGAGCTGTTTTTT
-,TRBV7-9,TRBD1,TRBJ1-6,CASSLLRDRGYNSPLHF,TGTGCCAGCAGCTTACTCCGGGACAGGGGTTACAATTCACCCCTCCACTTT
-,TRBV5-5,-,TRBJ1-1,CASSSSGVKTEAFF,TGTGCCAGCAGCAGTTCAGGGGTAAAGACTGAAGCTTTCTTT
few,TRBV11-3,-,TRBJ2-1,CASSPGRGSYNEQFF,TGTGCCAGCAGCCCCGGCAGGGGATCCTACAATGAGCAGTTCTTC
-,TRBV5-1,-,TRBJ1-5,CASKIGAGGNQPQHF,TGCGCCAGCAAGATCGGGGCGGGGGGCAATCAGCCCCAGCATTTT
-,TRBV7-8,-,TRBJ2-2,CASSYRTGGTNTGELFF,TGTGCCAGCAGCTACCGGACAGGAGGGACGAACACCGGGGAGCTGTTTTTT
-,TRBV10-3,-,TRBJ1-6,CAISGGGDSPLHF,TGTGCCATCAGTGGTGGGGGGGATTCACCCCTCCACTTT
-,TRBV11-2,-,TRBJ1-2,CASSYRAGGYTF,TGTGCCAGCAGTTACAGGGCAGGTGGCTACACCTTC
-,TRBV2,-,TRBJ2-7,CASTLQGPSYEQYF,TGTGCCAGCACGCTCCAGGGGCCCTCCTACGAGCAGTACTTC
few,TRBV2,TRBD1,TRBJ1-2,CANQKQGAEGYTF,TGTGCCAACCAGAAACAGGGGGCGGAAGGCTACACCTTC
few,TRBV18,-,TRBJ1-1,CASSPGLAISGGTEAFF,TGTGCCAGCTCACCAGGATTGGCTATCTCGGGGGGCACTGAAGCTTTCTTT
-,TRBV6-1,-,TRBJ1-6,CASSESVNSPLHF,TGTGCCAGCAGTGAGTCTGTGAATTCACCCCTCCACTTT
-,TRBV9,TRBD1,TRBJ1-2,CASSGMGQDYGYTF,TGTGCCAGCAGCGGGATGGGACAGGACTATGGCTACACCTTC
-,TRBV27,TRBD2,TRBJ2-7,CASSSGTSGGIYEQYF,TGTGCCAGCAGTTCGGGGACTAGCGGGGGGATCTACGAGCAGTACTTC
-,TRBV14,-,TRBJ1-5,CASSQERGQGYQPQHF,TGTGCCAGCAGCCAAGAGAGGGGACAAGGTTATCAGCCCCAGCATTTT
-,TRBV29-1,-,TRBJ1-2,CSVGELYGYTF,TGCAGCGTTGGGGAGCTCTATGGCTACACCTTC
-,TRBV25-1,-,TRBJ2-7,CASSELTPLADEQYF,TGTGCCAGCAGTGAATTGACCCCGCTCGCGGATGAGCAGTACTTC
-,TRBV20-1,-,TRBJ1-1,CSASRTEAFF,TGCAGTGCCTCCAGAACTGAAGCTTTCTTT
-,TRBV11-2,-,TRBJ1-6,CASSLARGGQSPLHF,TGTGCCAGCAGCTTAGCCCGGGGAGGTCAGTCACCCCTCCACTTT
-,TRBV5-1,TRBD1,TRBJ2-7,CASSLAGTDPYEQYF,TGCGCCAGCAGCTTGGCCGGGACAGACCCCTACGAGCAGTACTTC
once,TRBV5-1,-,TRBJ2-7,CASSLGDRLDEQYF,TGCGCCAGCAGCTTAGGAGACAGGCTGGACGAGCAGTACTTC
few,TRBV9,-,TRBJ2-3,CASSVEVGGHTKDTQYF,TGTGCCAGCAGCGTAGAGGTGGGGGGTCATACCAAGGATACGCAGTATTTT
-,TRBV6-2/TRBV6-3,-,TRBJ1-5,CASSTQGQGGSSNQPQHF,TGTGCCAGCAGCACCCAGGGCCAGGGAGGGTCGAGCAATCAGCCCCAGCATTTT
-,TRBV5-4,-,TRBJ2-1,CASSGGNEQFF,TGTGCCAGCAGCGGGGGGAATGAGCAGTTCTTC
-,TRBV4-1,TRBD2,TRBJ2-1,CASSQDSIRLAGPNSYNEQFF,TGCGCCAGCAGCCAAGATTCTATAAGACTAGCGGGACCCAACTCCTACAATGAGCAGTTCTTC
-,TRBV7-2,-,TRBJ2-3,CASSLAALARTDTQYF,TGTGCCAGCAGCTTAGCCGCGCTAGCTCGCACAGATACGCAGTATTTT
-,TRBV5-6,TRBD1,TRBJ1-6,CASSRTGSSYNSPLHF,TGTGCCAGCAGCAGGACAGGGAGCTCCTATAATTCACCCCTCCACTTT
-,TRBV7-9,TRBD2,TRBJ2-3,CASSLFRPGRVRTDTQYF,TGTGCCAGCAGCTTATTTAGGCCAGGGAGGGTGAGGACAGATACGCAGTATTTT
-,TRBV10-1,TRBD1,TRBJ2-5,CASSAGQGARETQYF,TGCGCCAGCAGTGCTGGACAGGGGGCGCGCGAGACCCAGTACTTC
-,TRBV5-4,-,TRBJ1-3,CASSSSPGGSGNTIYF,TGTGCCAGCAGCTCGTCCCCGGGGGGATCTGGAAACACCATATATTTT
-,TRBV6-6,TRBD1,TRBJ2-3,CASSYLRTGTGNTQYF,TGTGCCAGCAGTTACCTCAGGACAGGGACAGGCAATACGCAGTATTTT
-,TRBV11-3,-,TRBJ2-1,CASSLAGGEQFF,TGTGCCAGCAGCTTAGCCGGGGGTGAGCAGTTCTTC
once,TRBV19,TRBD1,TRBJ2-4,CATRDRGEAKNIQYF,TGTGCCACCAGAGACAGGGGGGAAGCCAAAAACATTCAGTACTTC